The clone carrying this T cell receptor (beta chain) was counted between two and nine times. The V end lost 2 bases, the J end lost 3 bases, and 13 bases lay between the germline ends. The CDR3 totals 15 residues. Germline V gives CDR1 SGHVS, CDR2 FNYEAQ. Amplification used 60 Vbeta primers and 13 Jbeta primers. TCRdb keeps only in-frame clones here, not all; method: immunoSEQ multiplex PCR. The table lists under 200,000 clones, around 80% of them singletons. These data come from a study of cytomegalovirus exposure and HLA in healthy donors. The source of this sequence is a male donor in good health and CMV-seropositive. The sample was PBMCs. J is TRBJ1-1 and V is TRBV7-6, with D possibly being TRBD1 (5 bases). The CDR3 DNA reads TGTGCCAGCAGCTTAAGTGTAGGGGCCGACACTGAAGCTTTCTTT. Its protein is CASSLSVGADTEAFF. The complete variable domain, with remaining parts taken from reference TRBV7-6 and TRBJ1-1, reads GAGVSQSPRYKVTKRGQDVALRCDPISGHVSLYWYRQALGQGPEFLTYFNYEAQQDKSGLPNDRFSAERPEGSISTLTIQRTEQRDSAMYRCASSLSVGADTEAFFGQGTRLTVV.